This TCR beta chain was found in a study of tumor and adjacent non-tumor tissue in lung cancer. At the level of the study: There were around 11 adenocarcinoma, 2 squamous cell carcinoma and 1 small cell lung cancer cases. Whole-study findings and limits: Compared with tumor, normal lung showed significantly lower TCR diversity. In normal lung, the top 100 clones were significantly more dominant than in tumor. Patients with more diverse tumor TCRs had worse survival.

As regards this clonotype: Its antigen is not identified.

The library came from three nested PCR rounds adapted from ARM-PCR protocols. TCRdb used MiXCR to reprocess the multiplex PCR reads, holding one entry per CDR3 protein. The repertoire holds under 95,000 distinct CDR3 sequences, with roughly 66% as singletons. RNA was extracted from bulk tissue without any cell sorting. Sequenced input: lung tumor tissue. This receptor was obtained from a man between 60 and 75 years old with non-small cell lung cancer.

The CDR3 loop is CASSLDNSYNEQFF. DNA of the CDR3: TGTGCCAGCAGCTTAGATAACTCCTACAATGAGCAGTTCTTC. J is TRBJ2-1 and V is TRBV7-8; no clear D gene. The CDR3 sequence is 14 residues long. Germline-derived CDR1 and CDR2 are SGHVS and FQNEAQ. V gave up 1 base and J gave up 0 bases, with 4 bases separating them.